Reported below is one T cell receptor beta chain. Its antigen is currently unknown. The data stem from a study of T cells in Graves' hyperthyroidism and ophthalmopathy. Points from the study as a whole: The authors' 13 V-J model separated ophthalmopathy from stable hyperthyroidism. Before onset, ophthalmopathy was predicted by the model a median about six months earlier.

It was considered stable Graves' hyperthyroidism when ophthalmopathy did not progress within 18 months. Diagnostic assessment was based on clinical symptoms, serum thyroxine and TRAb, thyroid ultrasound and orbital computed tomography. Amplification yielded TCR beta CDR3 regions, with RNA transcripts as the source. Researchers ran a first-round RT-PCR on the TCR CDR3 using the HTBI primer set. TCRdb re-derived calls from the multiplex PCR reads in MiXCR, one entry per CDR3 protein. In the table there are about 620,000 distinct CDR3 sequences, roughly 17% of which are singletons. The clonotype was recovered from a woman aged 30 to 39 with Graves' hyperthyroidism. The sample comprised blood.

CDR3 sequence: CASSPPKEYF. The CDR3 nucleotides read TGTGCCAGCTCCCCCCCAAAGGAGTACTTC. The chain employs TRBV14 and TRBJ2-7; D gene unclear. The V end was cut by 8 bases, the J end by 11 bases, with 13 bases between. Germline CDR1 is SGHDN and CDR2 is FVKESK. CDR3 length equals 10 residues.